This T cell receptor beta chain was sequenced for a study of blood T cell repertoires in COVID-19. The CDR3 runs to 14 residues. The germline V gene encodes CDR1 MNHEY and CDR2 SVGEGT. V lost 5 bases and J lost 7; bases outside the gene matches: 1. The table came from immunoSEQ multiplex PCR; TCRdb's copy has only in-frame clones and leaves some out. The table records under 200,000 clones, 88% of them present only once. The sample holds one count of this clone. This clonotype originated in a man in his forties with active or convalescent COVID-19. This chain links TRBV6-2 or TRBV6-3 with TRBJ2-1; 14 nucleotides line up with TRBD2. The sequenced material came from peripheral blood. The CDR3 DNA sequence: TGTGCCAGCAGTGGACTAGCGGGGGGTAATGAGCAGTTCTTC. Translating gives CASSGLAGGNEQFF.